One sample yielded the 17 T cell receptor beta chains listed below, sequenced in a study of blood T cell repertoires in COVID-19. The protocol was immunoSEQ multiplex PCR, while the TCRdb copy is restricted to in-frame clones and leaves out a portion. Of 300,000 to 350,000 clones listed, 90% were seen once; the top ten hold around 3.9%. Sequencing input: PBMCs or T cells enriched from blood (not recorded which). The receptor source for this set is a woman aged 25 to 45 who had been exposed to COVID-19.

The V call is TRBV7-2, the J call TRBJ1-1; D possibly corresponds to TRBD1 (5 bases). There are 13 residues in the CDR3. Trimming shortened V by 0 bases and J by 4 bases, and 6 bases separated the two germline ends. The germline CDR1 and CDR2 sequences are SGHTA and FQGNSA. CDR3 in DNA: TGTGCCAGCAGCTTAGCAGGGGTCACTGAAGCTTTCTTT. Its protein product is CASSLAGVTEAFF.

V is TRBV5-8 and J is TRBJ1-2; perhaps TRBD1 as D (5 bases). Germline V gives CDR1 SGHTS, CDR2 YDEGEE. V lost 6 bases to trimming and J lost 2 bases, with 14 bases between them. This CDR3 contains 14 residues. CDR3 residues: CASIQSGLNYGYTF. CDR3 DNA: TGTGCCAGCATACAATCGGGACTCAACTATGGCTACACCTTC.

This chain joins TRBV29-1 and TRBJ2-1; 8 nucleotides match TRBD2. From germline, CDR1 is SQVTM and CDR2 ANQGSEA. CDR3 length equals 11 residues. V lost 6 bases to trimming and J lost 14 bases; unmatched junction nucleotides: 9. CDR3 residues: CSVPSGGPKFF. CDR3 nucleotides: TGCAGCGTCCCTTCGGGGGGGCCGAAGTTCTTC.

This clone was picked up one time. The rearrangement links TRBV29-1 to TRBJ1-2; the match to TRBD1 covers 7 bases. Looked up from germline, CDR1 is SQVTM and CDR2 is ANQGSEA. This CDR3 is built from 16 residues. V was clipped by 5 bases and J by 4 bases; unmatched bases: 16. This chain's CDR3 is CSVFGGDSARLYGYTF. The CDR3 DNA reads TGCAGCGTTTTCGGTGGGGACAGCGCACGCCTCTATGGCTACACCTTC.

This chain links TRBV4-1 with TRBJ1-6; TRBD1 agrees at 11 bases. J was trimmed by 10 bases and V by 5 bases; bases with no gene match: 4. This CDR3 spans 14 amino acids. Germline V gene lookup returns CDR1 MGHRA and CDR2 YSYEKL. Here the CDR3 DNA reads TGCGCCAGCAGCACCCGGACAGGGGGCTCACCCCTCCACTTT. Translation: CASSTRTGGSPLHF.

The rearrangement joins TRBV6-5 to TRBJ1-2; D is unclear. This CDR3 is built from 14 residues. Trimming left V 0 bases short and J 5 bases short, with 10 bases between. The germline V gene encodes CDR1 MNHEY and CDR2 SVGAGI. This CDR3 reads CASSYSMRDYGYTF. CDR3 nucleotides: TGTGCCAGCAGTTACTCGATGCGAGATTATGGCTACACCTTC.

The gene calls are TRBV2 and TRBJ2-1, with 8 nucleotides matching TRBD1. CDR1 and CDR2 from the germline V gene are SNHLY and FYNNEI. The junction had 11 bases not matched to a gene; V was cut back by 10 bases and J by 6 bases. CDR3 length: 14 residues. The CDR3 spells CANIGTGRFNEQFF. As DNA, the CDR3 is TGTGCCAACATCGGGACAGGTAGGTTCAATGAGCAGTTCTTC.

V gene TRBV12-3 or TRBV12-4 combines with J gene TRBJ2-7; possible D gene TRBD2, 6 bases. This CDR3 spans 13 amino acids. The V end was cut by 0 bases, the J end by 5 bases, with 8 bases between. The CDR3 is CASSLAGLDEQYF. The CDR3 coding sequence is TGTGCCAGCAGTTTAGCGGGACTTGACGAGCAGTACTTC.

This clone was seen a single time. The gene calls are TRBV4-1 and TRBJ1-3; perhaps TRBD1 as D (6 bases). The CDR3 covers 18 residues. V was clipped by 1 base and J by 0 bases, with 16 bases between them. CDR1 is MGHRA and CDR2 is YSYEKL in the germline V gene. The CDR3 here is CASSQGGGKLYSGNTIYF. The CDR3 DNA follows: TGCGCCAGCAGCCAAGGTGGGGGCAAGCTTTACTCTGGAAACACCATATATTTT.

DNA of the CDR3: TGTGCCAGCAGCTTATTTACGGGGGGGCTTGGAGATACGCAGTATTTT. Its protein is CASSLFTGGLGDTQYF. The chain carries TRBV7-8 and TRBJ2-3; the match to TRBD2 covers 8 bases. This CDR3 has 16 amino acids. The junction had 9 bases not matched to a gene; V was cut back by 2 bases and J by 5 bases. Germline V lookup: CDR1 SGHVS, CDR2 FQNEAQ.

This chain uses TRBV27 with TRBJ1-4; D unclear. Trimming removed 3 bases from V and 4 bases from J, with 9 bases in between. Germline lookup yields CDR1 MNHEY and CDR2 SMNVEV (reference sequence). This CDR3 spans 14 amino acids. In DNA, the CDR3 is TGTGCCAGCAGTTTTAGTGCCCTTAATGAAAAACTGTTTTTT. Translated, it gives CASSFSALNEKLFF.

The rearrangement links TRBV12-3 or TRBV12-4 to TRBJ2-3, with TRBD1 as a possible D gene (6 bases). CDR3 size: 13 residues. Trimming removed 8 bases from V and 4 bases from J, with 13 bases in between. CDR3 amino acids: CASHKPGADTQYF. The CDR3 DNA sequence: TGTGCCAGCCATAAACCAGGGGCAGATACGCAGTATTTT.

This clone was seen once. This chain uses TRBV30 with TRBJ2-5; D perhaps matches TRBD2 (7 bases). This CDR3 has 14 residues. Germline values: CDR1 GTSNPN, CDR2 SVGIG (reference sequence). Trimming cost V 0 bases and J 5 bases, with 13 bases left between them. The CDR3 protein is CAWSVGGGAETQYF. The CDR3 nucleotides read TGTGCCTGGAGTGTAGGGGGGGGCGCGGAGACCCAGTACTTC.

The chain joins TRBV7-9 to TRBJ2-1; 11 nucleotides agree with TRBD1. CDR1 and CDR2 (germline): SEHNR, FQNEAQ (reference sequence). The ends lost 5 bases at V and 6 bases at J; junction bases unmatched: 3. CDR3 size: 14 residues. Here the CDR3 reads CASSPGTGGNEQFF. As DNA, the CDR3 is TGTGCCAGCAGCCCCGGGACAGGGGGCAATGAGCAGTTCTTC. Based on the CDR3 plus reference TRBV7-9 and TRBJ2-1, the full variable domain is DTGVSQNPRHKITKRGQNVTFRCDPISEHNRLYWYRQTLGQGPEFLTYFQNEAQLEKSRLLSDRFSAERPKGSFSTLEIQRTEQGDSAMYLCASSPGTGGNEQFFGPGTRLTVL.

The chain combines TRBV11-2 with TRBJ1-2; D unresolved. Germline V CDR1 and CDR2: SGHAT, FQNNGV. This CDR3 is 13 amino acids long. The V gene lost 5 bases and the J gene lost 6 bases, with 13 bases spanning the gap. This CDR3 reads CASSAAPEDGYTF. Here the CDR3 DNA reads TGTGCCAGCAGCGCAGCCCCAGAGGATGGCTACACCTTC.

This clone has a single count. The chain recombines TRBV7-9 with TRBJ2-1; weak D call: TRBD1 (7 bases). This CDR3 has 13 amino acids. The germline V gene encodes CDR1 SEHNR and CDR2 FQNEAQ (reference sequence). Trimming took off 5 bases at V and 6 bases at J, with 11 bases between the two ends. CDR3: CASSRQGGNEQFF. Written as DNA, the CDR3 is TGTGCCAGCAGCCGACAGGGAGGCAATGAGCAGTTCTTC.

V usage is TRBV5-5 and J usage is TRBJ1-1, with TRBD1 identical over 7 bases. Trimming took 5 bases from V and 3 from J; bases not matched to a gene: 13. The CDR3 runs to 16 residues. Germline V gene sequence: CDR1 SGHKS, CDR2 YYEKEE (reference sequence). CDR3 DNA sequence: TGTGCCAGCAGATTAGACAGGGCAAGATTACACACTGAAGCTTTCTTT. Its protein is CASRLDRARLHTEAFF.